The TCR beta chain described here comes from a study of cytomegalovirus exposure and HLA in healthy donors. Study-level results: Cytomegalovirus-associated status was assigned to approximately 160 TCR beta chains. It was reportedly the case that the classifier diagnosed cytomegalovirus status with high specificity and sensitivity. Subsequent analysis found a tendency for first-cohort TCR clusters to co-occur within the 110 or so validation repertoires.

Trimming pared 0 bases from V and 3 bases from J, leaving 8 bases between. There are 15 residues in the CDR3. Germline V gene data show CDR1 as MNHNY and CDR2 as SVGAGI (reference sequence). With respect to this clone: No antigen is known for it.

The assay was immunoSEQ multiplex PCR, and TCRdb's table has in-frame clones only and misses some. This table holds more than 95,000 clones, about nine tenths found once. The source material was PBMCs. This chain connects TRBV6-6 to TRBJ1-4; tentatively, D is TRBD1 (5 bases). This TCR was sampled from a woman between 18 and 29 years old in good health and CMV-seronegative. For the CDR3, the DNA is TGTGCCAGCAGTTACTCGGGGGGGTCTAATGAAAAACTGTTTTTT. Translating gives CASSYSGGSNEKLFF.